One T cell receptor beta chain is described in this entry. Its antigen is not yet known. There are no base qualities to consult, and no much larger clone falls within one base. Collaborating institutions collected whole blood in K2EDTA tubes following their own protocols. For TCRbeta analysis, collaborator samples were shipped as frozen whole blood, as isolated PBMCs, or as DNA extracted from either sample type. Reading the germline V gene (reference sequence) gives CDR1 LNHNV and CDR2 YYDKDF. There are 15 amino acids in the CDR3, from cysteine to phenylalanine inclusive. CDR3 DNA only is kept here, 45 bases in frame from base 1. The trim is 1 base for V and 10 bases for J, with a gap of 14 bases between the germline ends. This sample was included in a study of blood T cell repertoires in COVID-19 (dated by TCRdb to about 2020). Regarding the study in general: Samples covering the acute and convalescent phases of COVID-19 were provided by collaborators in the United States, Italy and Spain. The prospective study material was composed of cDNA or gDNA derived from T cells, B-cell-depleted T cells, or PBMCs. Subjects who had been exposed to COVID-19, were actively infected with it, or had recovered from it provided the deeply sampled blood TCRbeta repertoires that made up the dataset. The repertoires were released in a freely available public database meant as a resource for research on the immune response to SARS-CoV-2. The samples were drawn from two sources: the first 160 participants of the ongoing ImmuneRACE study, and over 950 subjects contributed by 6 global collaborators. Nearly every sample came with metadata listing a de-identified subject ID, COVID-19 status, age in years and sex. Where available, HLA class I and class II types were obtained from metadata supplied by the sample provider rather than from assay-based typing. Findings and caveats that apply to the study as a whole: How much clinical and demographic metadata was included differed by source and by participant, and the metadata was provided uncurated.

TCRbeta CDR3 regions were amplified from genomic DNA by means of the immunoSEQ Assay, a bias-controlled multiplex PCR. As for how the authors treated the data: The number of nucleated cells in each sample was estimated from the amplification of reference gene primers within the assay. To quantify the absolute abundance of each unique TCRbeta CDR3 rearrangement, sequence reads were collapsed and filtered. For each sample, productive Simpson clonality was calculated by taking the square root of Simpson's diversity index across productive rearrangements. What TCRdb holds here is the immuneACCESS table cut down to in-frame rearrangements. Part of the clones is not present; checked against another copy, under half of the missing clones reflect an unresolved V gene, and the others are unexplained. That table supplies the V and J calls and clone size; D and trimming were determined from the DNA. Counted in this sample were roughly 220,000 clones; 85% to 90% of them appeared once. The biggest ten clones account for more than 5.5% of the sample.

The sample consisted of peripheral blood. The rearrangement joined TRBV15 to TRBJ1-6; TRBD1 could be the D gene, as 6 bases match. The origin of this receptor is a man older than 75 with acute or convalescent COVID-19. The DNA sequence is TGTGCCACCAGCAGAGTGCCAGGGGATCGGTCACCCCTCCACTTT. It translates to CATSRVPGDRSPLHF.